This T cell receptor (beta chain) appears in the sequencing data of a study of OX40 agonist ivuxolimab in advanced cancers. About the research overall: With a range of about 23 to 90, age averaged 60 years, and around 80% were male. Study-wide results and limits: Partly responding patients at 0.1-3.0 mg/kg showed some of the smallest clonal expansion.

The protocol was immunoSEQ multiplex PCR, while the TCRdb copy is restricted to in-frame clones and leaves out a portion. The sample lists approximately 58,000 clones; approximately 86% were seen once. Comments on this clone: Its specificity is not known.

V shed 3 bases and J shed 5 bases, with 16 bases lying between them. Germline V lookup: CDR1 MGHRA, CDR2 YSYEKL. The CDR3 loop spans 15 amino acids. The chain has TRBV4-1 and TRBJ2-5; perhaps TRBD2 as D (7 bases). Here the sequenced sample was CD4+ or CD8+ T cells sorted from blood, taken in a trial of the OX40 agonist ivuxolimab. The sequence derives from an adult with an advanced solid tumor such as melanoma, head and neck, liver or kidney cancer. CDR3 in amino acids: CASSQGGLSMETQYF. The CDR3 region has the DNA TGCGCCAGCAGCCAGGGGGGGCTTTCGATGGAGACCCAGTACTTC.